A single T cell receptor beta chain is shown here with its context. Its antigen is unidentified. Primers: 60 Vbeta forward and 13 Jbeta reverse. Method: immunoSEQ multiplex PCR; TCRdb's copy keeps in-frame clones and lacks some. The table shows 89,000 or so clones, with 70% to 75% occurring only once. The sample is drawn from a study of cytomegalovirus exposure and HLA in healthy donors. The CDR3 is made up of 15 amino acids. Germline CDR1 is SGHTA and CDR2 is FQGTGA. V gave up 3 bases and J gave up 6 bases, with 15 bases separating them. Study results and limitations: The productive fraction for most TCR beta V segments was about 87% or about 30% in an earlier analysis.

Specimen: PBMCs. This sequence originates from a man in his 60s in good health and CMV-seronegative. The V call is TRBV7-3, the J call TRBJ2-1, with TRBD2 as a possible D gene (7 bases). CDR3 loop: CASSLSRGRFNEQFF. The CDR3 DNA sequence: TGTGCCAGCAGCTTGTCGCGGGGGCGATTCAATGAGCAGTTCTTC.